This is a list of T cell receptor beta chains from one sample in a study of cytomegalovirus exposure and HLA in healthy donors. Produced via immunoSEQ multiplex PCR; TCRdb's table is partial and in-frame only. The table records 40,000 or so clones, around 70% of them present only once. Sequenced sample: PBMCs. Receptors originate from a man aged 30-40 years in good health and CMV-seronegative. Each CDR3 is given without its conserved first and last residue.

v_call: TRBV7-8; j_call: TRBJ1-5; cdr3_aa: ASSLDEGTYQPQH
v_call: TRBV4-1; j_call: TRBJ2-5; cdr3_aa: ASSQEGTSGGASGTQY
v_call: TRBV19; j_call: TRBJ1-2; cdr3_aa: GSNRGLGYGYT
v_call: TRBV19; j_call: TRBJ2-7; cdr3_aa: ASSIGGTVSYEQY
v_call: TRBV7-8; j_call: TRBJ1-5; cdr3_aa: ASSSKTGVGNQPQH
v_call: TRBV7-9; j_call: TRBJ1-4; cdr3_aa: ASSVYRGAEKLF
v_call: TRBV19; j_call: TRBJ2-1; cdr3_aa: ASKRSSYNEQF
v_call: TRBV10-2; j_call: TRBJ2-3; cdr3_aa: ASSFTSGGTDTQY
v_call: TRBV30; j_call: TRBJ2-5; cdr3_aa: AWSVGGTETQY
v_call: TRBV10-3; j_call: TRBJ2-7; cdr3_aa: AIRTGTFSYEQY
v_call: TRBV15; j_call: TRBJ1-1; cdr3_aa: ATSIGQGALGTEAF
v_call: TRBV19; j_call: TRBJ2-7; cdr3_aa: ASSLAGSAYEQY
v_call: TRBV27; j_call: TRBJ2-3; cdr3_aa: ASSFRGTDTQY
v_call: TRBV5-4; j_call: TRBJ2-5; cdr3_aa: ASSPSSGGKRTQY
v_call: TRBV30; j_call: TRBJ1-1; cdr3_aa: AWRGGGSTEAF
v_call: TRBV9; j_call: TRBJ2-3; cdr3_aa: ASSVLAGKTDTQY
v_call: TRBV28; j_call: TRBJ1-2; cdr3_aa: ASNGRGGAYGYT
v_call: TRBV5-1; j_call: TRBJ2-7; cdr3_aa: ASSLGSGGDHEQY
v_call: TRBV5-4; j_call: TRBJ2-1; cdr3_aa: ASSFSAGGPSEQF
v_call: TRBV5-4; j_call: TRBJ2-1; cdr3_aa: ASSLGQAEEF
v_call: TRBV19; j_call: TRBJ2-1; cdr3_aa: ASSETGGSYNEQF
v_call: TRBV19; j_call: TRBJ2-5; cdr3_aa: ASSSQQGAEETQY
v_call: TRBV7-9; j_call: TRBJ1-5; cdr3_aa: ASSPDSHNQGNQPQH
v_call: TRBV19; j_call: TRBJ1-5; cdr3_aa: ASSIRQGGRSNQPQH
v_call: TRBV5-5; j_call: TRBJ2-6; cdr3_aa: ASSPGQGVLGANVLT
v_call: TRBV2; j_call: TRBJ2-5; cdr3_aa: ASSRGLAGDETQY
v_call: TRBV5-1; j_call: TRBJ2-2; cdr3_aa: ASSFGRGAVLVSTGELF
v_call: TRBV28; j_call: TRBJ1-1; cdr3_aa: ASSSQGQGAEAF
v_call: TRBV6-1; j_call: TRBJ1-4; cdr3_aa: ASSEVGREVGWEKLF
v_call: TRBV30; j_call: TRBJ2-3; cdr3_aa: AWSVLSGYTDTQY
v_call: TRBV7-3; j_call: TRBJ2-5; cdr3_aa: ASSSSGGGETQY
v_call: TRBV6-1; j_call: TRBJ1-5; cdr3_aa: ASTVSGSNQPQH
v_call: TRBV11-2; j_call: TRBJ2-3; cdr3_aa: ASSTPGGLSTDTQY
v_call: TRBV29-1; j_call: TRBJ1-2; cdr3_aa: SVDRDRGWGDGYP
v_call: TRBV5-1; j_call: TRBJ1-4; cdr3_aa: ASSVPGQGVEKLF
v_call: TRBV5-1; j_call: TRBJ1-6; cdr3_aa: ASSPGITNSPLH
v_call: TRBV5-1; j_call: TRBJ2-5; cdr3_aa: ASSLGRKVQETQY
v_call: TRBV6-1; j_call: TRBJ1-3; cdr3_aa: ASTMTVSSGNTIY
v_call: TRBV11-2; j_call: TRBJ2-7; cdr3_aa: ASSWRDRDEQY
v_call: TRBV29-1; j_call: TRBJ1-2; cdr3_aa: SVPGANYGYT
v_call: TRBV5-1; j_call: TRBJ1-1; cdr3_aa: ASSRTGLDTEAF
v_call: TRBV6-6; j_call: .; cdr3_aa: ASNPGQGYEQY
v_call: TRBV5-1; j_call: TRBJ1-2; cdr3_aa: ASSRDAVGTGGGYT
v_call: TRBV7-9; j_call: TRBJ1-2; cdr3_aa: ASSLEGTGYGYT
v_call: TRBV6-6; j_call: TRBJ2-7; cdr3_aa: ASQSPGDYEQY
v_call: TRBV7-9; j_call: TRBJ2-1; cdr3_aa: ASSALLAGVRNEQF
v_call: TRBV19; j_call: TRBJ1-5; cdr3_aa: ASSPSRDSNQPQH